The clone carrying this TCR beta chain has a single count. Its antigen remains unknown. This sample stems from a study of OX40 agonist ivuxolimab in advanced cancers. Study-level results: Both blood CD4+ and CD8+ T cells showed clonal growth by week 6 at 0.1 to 3.0 mg/kg.

The repertoire was sequenced with immunoSEQ multiplex PCR; TCRdb's copy has only in-frame clones and lacks some. The table shows about 100,000 clones, with 70% to 90% occurring only once. CDR3 length: 12 amino acids. The germline gives CDR1 SQVTM, CDR2 ANQGSEA. Between the trimmed V and J ends, which lost 6 bases and 5 bases, there was a span of 12 bases. The chain uses TRBV29-1 and TRBJ2-3; D unresolved. The sample was CD4+ or CD8+ T cells sorted from blood, taken in a trial of the OX40 agonist ivuxolimab. The receptor comes from an adult with an advanced solid tumor such as melanoma, head and neck, liver or kidney cancer. CDR3 in amino acids: CSVPLEEDTQYF. DNA for the CDR3: TGCAGCGTACCCCTTGAAGAAGATACGCAGTATTTT.